This T cell receptor beta chain was captured by sequencing in a study of shared clonotypes between healthy human individuals. This clone was detected many times. This table comes from immunoSEQ multiplex PCR, and its TCRdb copy is limited to in-frame clones, with some not included. The data hold 950,000 to 1,300,000 clones, with roughly 80% observed a single time. CDR3 size: 13 residues. The V gene's germline CDR1 is SGHTA and CDR2 FQGNSA. V dropped 1 base and J dropped 7 bases, with 11 bases sitting between them. The source of this sequence is a man aged 18 to 29 in good health. The chain carries TRBV7-2 and TRBJ2-7; the D gene is possibly TRBD2 (6 bases). The sample consisted of memory CD4+ T cells sorted from blood. Stated subset: CD45RA-negative fraction. The CDR3 nucleotides are TGTGCCAGCAGCTTAGGGGCCGCGGGGGAGCAGTACTTC. This codes for CASSLGAAGEQYF.